This T cell receptor beta chain was sequenced in a study of T-cell reconstitution after alpha-beta-depleted transplantation in children. This CDR3 comprises 17 residues. Per the germline V gene, CDR1 is SGHVS and CDR2 is FQNEAQ. This clonotype has a single count. One end of the junction does not line up with germline, which may come from a read error. Using unique molecular identifiers, the investigators prepared the TCRbeta library. Each CDR3 protein gets one entry after TCRdb re-called the PCR reads with MiXCR. The sample records roughly 120,000 distinct CDR3 sequences, around a tenth being singletons.

This receptor was obtained from a human donor who donated a stem cell graft to a child with acute lymphoblastic leukemia. The gene calls are TRBV7-8 and TRBJ2-2; 8 nucleotides agree with TRBD2. This sample comprised PBMCs from the stem cell graft donor, obtained from the stem cell graft. The CDR3 DNA is TGTGCCAGCAGCTTAAGGGGACTAGATATGGGCACCGGGGAGATGTTTTTT. It encodes CASSLRGLDMGTGEMFF.